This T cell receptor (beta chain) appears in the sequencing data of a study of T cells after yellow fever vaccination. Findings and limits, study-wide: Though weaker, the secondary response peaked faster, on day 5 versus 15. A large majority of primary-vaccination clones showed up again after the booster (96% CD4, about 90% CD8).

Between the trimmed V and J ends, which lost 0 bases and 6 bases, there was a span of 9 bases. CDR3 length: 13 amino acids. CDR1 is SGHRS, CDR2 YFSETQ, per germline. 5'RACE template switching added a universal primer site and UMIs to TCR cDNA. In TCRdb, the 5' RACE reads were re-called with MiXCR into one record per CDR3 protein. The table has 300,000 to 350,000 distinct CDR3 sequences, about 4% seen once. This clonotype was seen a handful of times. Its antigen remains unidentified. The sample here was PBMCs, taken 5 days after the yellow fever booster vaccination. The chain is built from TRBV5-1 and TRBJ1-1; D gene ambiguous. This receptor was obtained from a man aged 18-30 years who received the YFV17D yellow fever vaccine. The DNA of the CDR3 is TGCGCCAGCAGCTTGGAGTACGACGCTGAAGCTTTCTTT. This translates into CASSLEYDAEAFF. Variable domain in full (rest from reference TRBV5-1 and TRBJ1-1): KAGVTQTPRYLIKTRGQQVTLSCSPISGHRSVSWYQQTPGQGLQFLFEYFSETQRNKGNFPGRFSGRQFSNSRSEMNVSTLELGDSALYLCASSLEYDAEAFFGQGTRLTVV.